Below, 18 T cell receptor beta chains from the same sample are listed, as sequenced in a study of T cell repertoires in cytomegalovirus infection. TCRdb re-called the reads with MiXCR, one entry per CDR3 protein. The table lists about 570,000 distinct CDR3 sequences, roughly 43% of them singletons. The antigens these receptors bind are not known. This sample comprised cultured PBMCs, obtained from culture after CMV antigen stimulation. The source is a human donor in good health (CMV status not recorded). Some clones in this sample may be carry-over from other donors' samples.

This clonotype occurred once. The conserved phenylalanine or tryptophan normally closing the CDR3 is absent here, so this likely arose from a read error. The CDR3 reads CASSSLGAGGKDNEQFL. In DNA form, the CDR3 reads TGTGCCAGCAGCTCTCTGGGGGCCGGGGGGAAAGACAATGAGCAGTTCCTC. This chain joins TRBV7-2 and TRBJ2-1; D perhaps matches TRBD2 (7 bases). V gave up 4 bases and J gave up 5 bases, with 21 bases separating them. CDR3 length: 17 amino acids. Germline V lookup: CDR1 SGHTA, CDR2 FQGNSA.

This chain uses TRBV12-3 or TRBV12-4 with TRBJ2-3; D may be TRBD1 (6 bases). The V end lost 5 bases, the J end lost 5 bases, and 17 bases lay between the germline ends. The CDR3 is 15 amino acids. The CDR3 nucleotides are TGTGCCAGCAGTGGAAAACAGGGAGCTCAAGATACGCAGTATTTT. This encodes CASSGKQGAQDTQYF.

The chain carries TRBV12-5 and TRBJ2-7; 7 nucleotides line up with TRBD1. V was pared by 4 bases and J by 0 bases, with 6 bases of the junction left unmatched. The CDR3 totals 15 residues. Germline assignment: CDR1 LGHNT and CDR2 FRNRAP. Here the CDR3 reads CASGYGTASSYEQYF. CDR3 in DNA: TGTGCTAGTGGTTACGGGACAGCCAGCTCCTACGAGCAGTACTTC.

The sample holds many counts of this clonotype. The chain is built from TRBV7-9 and TRBJ2-3, with D perhaps TRBD1 (6 bases). The ends were cut back, 6 bases at V and 6 bases at J, with 13 bases in the middle. The CDR3 runs 13 residues. CDR1 and CDR2 (germline): SEHNR, FQNEAQ (reference sequence). CDR3 sequence (DNA): TGTGCCAGCAGACCACAGGGTGTTGATACGCAGTATTTT. Translating gives CASRPQGVDTQYF.

The chain links TRBV20-1 to TRBJ2-7, with D perhaps TRBD1 (6 bases). V was pared by 3 bases and J by 0 bases, with 9 bases between. CDR3 length: 13 residues. Germline V lookup: CDR1 DFQATT, CDR2 SNEGSKA (reference sequence). The DNA of the CDR3 is TGCAGTGCTAGGGGGGCTTACTCCTACGAGCAGTACTTC. This translates into CSARGAYSYEQYF.

The chain carries TRBV10-2 and TRBJ2-5; 8 bases match TRBD2. The trim removed 3 bases at V and 4 bases at J, leaving 10 bases unmatched. The CDR3 extends over 16 amino acids. Per the germline V gene, CDR1 is WSHSY and CDR2 is SAAADI. The CDR3 region is CASSEHGTRGVETQYF. The CDR3 bases are TGCGCCAGCAGTGAACACGGGACTAGGGGGGTAGAGACCCAGTACTTC.

The V and J genes are TRBV29-1 and TRBJ1-4, with TRBD1 matching over 9 bases. The V gene end was trimmed by 1 base and the J gene end by 9 bases; junction bases not matched to a gene: 6. Looked up from germline, CDR1 is SQVTM and CDR2 is ANQGSEA. The CDR3 loop spans 14 amino acids. For the CDR3, the DNA is TGCAGCGTTGAAGCGGGAGGGACAGGGAAAAAACTGTTTTTT. It specifies CSVEAGGTGKKLFF.

Comment on this clonotype: This CDR3 is missing its conserved last phenylalanine or tryptophan, likely due to a read error. The chain links TRBV7-6 to TRBJ2-5; no clear D gene. The CDR3 is 15 residues long. V was clipped by 2 bases and J by 2 bases, with 12 bases between them. The germline V gene has CDR1 SGHVS and CDR2 FNYEAQ. This CDR3 reads CASSLWTLRQETQYL. CDR3 nucleotide sequence: TGTGCCAGCAGCTTATGGACGTTAAGACAAGAGACCCAGTACTTG.

The chain links TRBV12-3 or TRBV12-4 to TRBJ2-7; 7 positions agree with TRBD1. The CDR3 is made up of 15 amino acids. Trimming at V came to 2 bases and at J to 6 bases, leaving 10 bases not matched to a gene. The CDR3: CASSLFLTGLGEQYF. DNA for the CDR3: TGTGCCAGCAGTTTATTCCTGACAGGGTTGGGCGAGCAGTACTTC.

The rearrangement joins TRBV6-6 to TRBJ2-7, with 8 positions matching TRBD1. Per the germline V gene, CDR1 is MNHNY and CDR2 is SVGAGI (reference sequence). Trimming took 7 bases from V and 3 from J; bases not matched to a gene: 8. This CDR3 is built from 14 residues. DNA of the CDR3: TGTGCCAGCACCGACCGGGACAGGCACTACGAGCAGTACTTC. This gives the protein CASTDRDRHYEQYF.

This clonotype appeared a few times. The chain combines TRBV7-2 with TRBJ1-2; D call uncertain. V lost 1 base, J lost 6 bases, and 9 bases lay in between. Germline V gene lookup returns CDR1 SGHTA and CDR2 FQGNSA. This CDR3 has 13 residues. CDR3 sequence: CASSLVTENGYTF. The DNA of the CDR3 is TGTGCCAGCAGCTTAGTTACGGAAAATGGCTACACCTTC.

This clonotype was observed a single time. The chain couples TRBV20-1 to TRBJ1-5, with 9 bases identical to TRBD1. V gave up 4 bases and J gave up 2 bases; unmatched junction bases: 12. Germline V gene sequence: CDR1 DFQATT, CDR2 SNEGSKA (reference sequence). There are 17 residues in the CDR3. The CDR3 loop reads CSATTGTGKGGNQPQHF. The CDR3 nucleotides are TGCAGTGCTACCACCGGGACAGGGAAAGGAGGCAATCAGCCCCAGCATTTT.

This clonotype was seen a handful of times. The chain joins TRBV12-3 or TRBV12-4 to TRBJ1-1; D not resolved. Trimming stripped 7 bases from V and 7 bases from J, with 10 bases between. The CDR3 contains 11 residues. CDR3 in DNA: TGTGCCAGCAACCTGGCGGGTGAAGCTTTCTTT. Amino acid sequence: CASNLAGEAFF.

V usage is TRBV14 and J usage is TRBJ1-2; TRBD1 might be the D (5 bases). Per the germline V gene, CDR1 is SGHDN and CDR2 is FVKESK. V lost 0 bases and J 5 bases, leaving 13 bases between the germline ends. This CDR3 is built from 15 residues. CDR3 coding DNA: TGTGCCAGCAGCCAAGACGCAGGGAGCGATTATGGCTACACCTTC. Amino acid sequence: CASSQDAGSDYGYTF.

This clonotype was detected a few times. V and J are TRBV4-1 and TRBJ1-1; D possibly corresponds to TRBD1 (5 bases). Trimming stripped 0 bases from V and 7 bases from J, with 12 bases between. The germline CDR1 and CDR2 sequences are MGHRA and YSYEKL. The CDR3 consists of 14 residues. The CDR3 sequence: CASSQDLGRFEAFF. For the CDR3, the DNA is TGCGCCAGCAGCCAAGATCTGGGACGGTTTGAAGCTTTCTTT.

The CDR3 loop reads CASSVPSFEAFF. For the CDR3, the DNA is TGTGCCAGTAGTGTCCCCTCCTTTGAAGCTTTCTTT. The chain employs TRBV19 and TRBJ1-1; no clear D. Germline loops: CDR1 LNHDA, CDR2 SQIVND (reference sequence). This CDR3 is 12 amino acids long. The V end lost 5 bases, the J end lost 7 bases, and 11 bases lay between the germline ends.

This clonotype has more than one count but fewer than ten. The rearrangement links TRBV4-1 to TRBJ2-1, with D uncertain. Germline V gene data show CDR1 as MGHRA and CDR2 as YSYEKL. Trimming removed 3 bases from V and 1 base from J, with 16 bases in between. CDR3 length: 17 amino acids. The CDR3 DNA reads as TGCGCCAGCAGCCATGGGTTCGGACGGAGATCCTACAATGAGCAGTTCTTC. Translated, it gives CASSHGFGRRSYNEQFF.

V and J are TRBV11-2 and TRBJ2-3; perhaps TRBD2 as D (6 bases). The germline gives CDR1 SGHAT, CDR2 FQNNGV. The CDR3 has 18 amino acids. V was trimmed by 5 bases and J by 1 base, leaving 22 bases between them. Here the CDR3 DNA reads TGTGCCAGCAGCCCCCGCCCTAGCGTGGCGCGCCGCACAGATACGCAGTATTTT. Protein: CASSPRPSVARRTDTQYF.